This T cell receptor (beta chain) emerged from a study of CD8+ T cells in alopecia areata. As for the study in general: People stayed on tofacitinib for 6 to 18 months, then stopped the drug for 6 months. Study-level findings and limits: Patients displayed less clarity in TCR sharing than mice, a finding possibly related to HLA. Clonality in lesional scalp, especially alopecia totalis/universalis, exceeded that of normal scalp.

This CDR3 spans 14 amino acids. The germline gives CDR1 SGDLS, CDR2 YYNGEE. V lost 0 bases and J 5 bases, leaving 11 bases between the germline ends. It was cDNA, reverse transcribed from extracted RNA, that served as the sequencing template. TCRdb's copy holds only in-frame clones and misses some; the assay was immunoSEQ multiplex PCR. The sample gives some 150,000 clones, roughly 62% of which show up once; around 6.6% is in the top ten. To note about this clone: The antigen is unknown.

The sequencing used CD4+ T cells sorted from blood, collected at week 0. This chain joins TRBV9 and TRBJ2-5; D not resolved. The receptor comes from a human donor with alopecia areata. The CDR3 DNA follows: TGTGCCAGCAGCGTAGTGAGGTCGGAGGAGACCCAGTACTTC. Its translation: CASSVVRSEETQYF.